These T cell receptor beta chains were read from a single sample in a study of blood T cell repertoires in COVID-19. TCRdb keeps only in-frame clones here, not all; method: immunoSEQ multiplex PCR. The sample has over 65,000 clones, 86% seen once. The material sequenced was peripheral blood. The origin of the receptors is a man aged 80 or over with COVID-19, enrolled during active disease. Each CDR3 is given with its conserved first and last residue. A D gene is named only where the DNA matches it firmly. Clone size is not always given. Where it is, it says once, few, many or a class for expanded clones.

j_call v_call d_call clone_size cdr3_nt cdr3_aa
TRBJ2-2 TRBV19 TRBD1 NA TGTGCCAGTAGAACTAGGGGACAGGGGAACACCGGGGAGCTGTTTTTT CASRTRGQGNTGELFF
TRBJ1-4 TRBV2 NA NA TGTGCCAGCGGCATACAGGGTATCGGTGAAAAACTGTTTTTT CASGIQGIGEKLFF
TRBJ2-7 TRBV18 NA NA TGTGCCAGCTCACCGGGCGAGCTTGCTACCCACGAGCAGTACTTC CASSPGELATHEQYF
TRBJ1-1 TRBV24-1 NA NA TGTGCCACCAGTGATTCACGGGTAACTGAAGCTTTCTTT CATSDSRVTEAFF
TRBJ1-6 TRBV5-4 TRBD1 NA TGTGCCAGCAGGGATCTTTCGCAGGGGGCTGATTCACCCCTCCACTTT CASRDLSQGADSPLHF
TRBJ1-5 TRBV6-6 NA NA TGTGCCAGCAGTTACGAGTCAGGGTTTCTTTCCCAGCCCCAGCATTTT CASSYESGFLSQPQHF
TRBJ2-3 TRBV4-3 NA NA TGCGCCAGCAGCTCTTCCATGAGGACAGATACGCAGTATTTT CASSSSMRTDTQYF
TRBJ1-5 TRBV16 NA NA TGTGCCAGCAGCCAATCGGGGGGGGCGGACCAGCCCCAGCATTTT CASSQSGGADQPQHF
TRBJ1-4 TRBV9 TRBD1 few TGTGCCAGCAGCGGTGGATCTGACAGGGGGCCTAAAAAACTGTTTTTT CASSGGSDRGPKKLFF
TRBJ2-7 TRBV7-2 TRBD1 NA TGTGCCAGCAGCTTAGCGGGGACAGACTACGAGCAGTACTTC CASSLAGTDYEQYF
TRBJ2-3 TRBV25-1 NA NA TGTGCCAGCAGAGCTGACGGGGGTAGCACAGATACGCAGTATTTT CASRADGGSTDTQYF
TRBJ1-5 TRBV2 TRBD1 NA TGTGCCAGCAGTCCGGACAGGGTGTCTCAGCCCCAGCATTTT CASSPDRVSQPQHF
TRBJ1-1 TRBV27 TRBD1 NA TGTGCCAGCAGGGCCACAGGGGGCACTGAAGCTTTCTTT CASRATGGTEAFF
TRBJ1-1 TRBV24-1 NA NA TGTGCCACCAGTGATCCCGGGGGAATTGAAGCTTTCTTT CATSDPGGIEAFF
TRBJ2-2 TRBV5-1 TRBD1 NA TGCGCCAGCAGCTTGAACCTACAGGGGGCGGCGAACACCGGGGAGCTGTTTTTT CASSLNLQGAANTGELFF
TRBJ2-2 TRBV7-2 TRBD2 NA TGTGCCAGCAGCTTTAGCGGGGGGGCCGAGACCGGGGAGCTGTTTTTT CASSFSGGAETGELFF
TRBJ1-5 TRBV5-4 NA once TGTGCCAGCAGCCCCGACAGAAATCAGCCCCAGCATTTT CASSPDRNQPQHF
TRBJ2-1 TRBV7-2 TRBD1 NA TGTGCCAGCAGCTATACCGGGACAGGGACCCCCGAGCAGTTCTTC CASSYTGTGTPEQFF
TRBJ1-2 TRBV9 NA once TGTGCCAGCAGCGTAACAGGAGTACAAAACTATGGCTACACCTTC CASSVTGVQNYGYTF
TRBJ1-3 TRBV7-8 NA once TGTGCCAGCAGCTTAGGGCTTCTCCAGGCCCCCGGAAACACCATATATTTT CASSLGLLQAPGNTIYF
TRBJ1-5 TRBV6-5 NA NA TGTGCCAGCCAGGGAGGAAGCAATCAGCCCCAGCATTTT CASQGGSNQPQHF
TRBJ2-3 TRBV11-2 TRBD1 once TGTGCCAGCAGCTTAAGGGACAGGGATGAGTATTTT CASSLRDRDEYF
TRBJ2-5 TRBV5-1 NA NA TGCGCCAGCAGCTTTAGTGGAGATCAAGAGACCCAGTACTTC CASSFSGDQETQYF
TRBJ1-1 TRBV5-1 NA NA TGCGCCAGCAGCTTGGGGGCAGGGAGGTTGAACACTGAAGCTTTCTTT CASSLGAGRLNTEAFF
TRBJ1-1 TRBV3-1/TRBV3-2 NA NA TGTGCCAGCAGCCTCAGGGGGAACACTGAAGCTTTCTTT CASSLRGNTEAFF
TRBJ1-1 TRBV10-3 NA NA TGTGCCATCAGTTCGACAGTGAACACTGAAGCTTTCTTT CAISSTVNTEAFF
TRBJ2-1 TRBV5-4 TRBD2 NA TGTGCCAGCAGCTTCGGCGGGGGGGACCACAATGAGCAGTTCTTC CASSFGGGDHNEQFF
TRBJ2-2 TRBV7-3 NA NA TGTGCCAGCAGCCGGGACACGAACACCGGGGAGCTGTTTTTT CASSRDTNTGELFF
TRBJ1-1 TRBV6-6 NA NA TGTGCCAGCAGTTACGGGAGAGCTGAAGCTTTCTTT CASSYGRAEAFF
TRBJ1-2 TRBV5-5 TRBD1 NA TGTGCCAGCAGCTTTTCGCGTCCGGGACAGCTTTCTCTTGGCTACACCTTC CASSFSRPGQLSLGYTF
TRBJ2-7 TRBV3-1/TRBV3-2 TRBD1 NA TGTGCCAGCAGCCAAGTCATACGGCGGGGACAGGGGGACGAGCAGTACTTC CASSQVIRRGQGDEQYF
TRBJ1-1 TRBV6-5 TRBD1 NA TGTGCCAGCAAAAATCCGGGACAGGGGCGCACTGAAGCTTTCTTT CASKNPGQGRTEAFF
TRBJ1-5 TRBV6-4 TRBD1 NA TGTGCCGGCAGTGGGGACAGGGCCATCTATAGCAATCAGCCCCAGCATTTT CAGSGDRAIYSNQPQHF
TRBJ1-2 TRBV3-1/TRBV3-2 NA NA TGTGCCAGCAGCCCCGACAGGTTGGCTAACTATGGCTACACCTTC CASSPDRLANYGYTF
TRBJ1-1 TRBV21-1 NA NA TGTGCCAGCAGCGCAGAACCGGGGGCTGAAGCTTTCTTT CASSAEPGAEAFF
TRBJ2-3 TRBV20-1 TRBD2 NA TGCAGTGCTAGTGATAGCGGGGGGGCAGCGGATACGCAGTATTTT CSASDSGGAADTQYF
TRBJ1-2 TRBV7-2 NA NA TGTGCCAGCAGCGTAGGGGGGGGAGGCTACACCTTC CASSVGGGGYTF
TRBJ2-1 TRBV11-1 NA NA TGTGCCAGCAGCTTATCGTCGCGGGGGCATGAGCAGTTCTTC CASSLSSRGHEQFF
TRBJ1-5 TRBV7-6 TRBD1 NA TGTGCCAGCAGCCCGGTACAGGGGGGGAATCAGCCCCAGCATTTT CASSPVQGGNQPQHF